These 20 T cell receptor beta chains were sequenced from one sample in a study of T cell changes during pregnancy in multiple sclerosis (dated by TCRdb to the late 2010s). Library preparation was by the immunoSEQ multiplex PCR assay. The table was pulled from immuneACCESS by TCRdb, which kept in-frame rearrangements only. Such tables lose some clones; where checked, under half of the loss comes from unresolved V genes, and the rest has no known cause. This sample holds some 87,000 clones; almost 95% were observed only once. The ten largest clonotypes hold more than 2.5% of the sample. Sequenced here: peripheral blood, sampled in the first trimester of pregnancy. The receptors were sampled from a female donor with multiple sclerosis, enrolled in a pregnancy study.

The chain recombines TRBV19 with TRBJ2-7; 9 bases are a match to TRBD2. In germline, CDR1 is LNHDA, CDR2 SQIVND (reference sequence). This CDR3 spans 14 amino acids. V trimming: 8 bases; J trimming: 5 bases; junction bases outside the gene matches: 10. The CDR3 nucleotides are TGTGCCAGTTCCCTCATAGCGGGAGCCCACGAGCAGTACTTC. Its translation: CASSLIAGAHEQYF.

The CDR3 spells CASRVDRGSGEQYF. In DNA form, the CDR3 reads TGTGCCAGCAGAGTAGACAGGGGTTCGGGCGAGCAGTACTTC. The chain combines TRBV6-1 with TRBJ2-7, with 8 nucleotides matching TRBD1. The junction had 10 bases not matched to a gene; V was cut back by 6 bases and J by 6 bases. The length of the CDR3 is 14 residues. Germline V lookup: CDR1 MNHNS, CDR2 SASEGT.

The rearrangement joins TRBV6-6 to TRBJ2-2; D not certain. CDR1 and CDR2 (germline): MNHNY, SVGAGI (reference sequence). The CDR3 loop spans 14 amino acids. V lost 2 bases, J lost 5 bases, and 9 bases lay in between. CDR3 protein: CASSYPPGTGELFF. CDR3 DNA sequence: TGTGCCAGCAGTTACCCCCCCGGGACCGGGGAGCTGTTTTTT.

Only one count was recorded for this clone. V is TRBV7-2 and J is TRBJ1-5, with TRBD1 as a possible D gene (5 bases). Germline V gene lookup returns CDR1 SGHTA and CDR2 FQGNSA. The CDR3 covers 16 residues. With 5 bases removed from V and 5 bases from J, the gap between germline ends came to 19 bases. The CDR3 loop is CASSPLGQGSYQPQHF. CDR3 DNA sequence: TGTGCCAGCAGCCCTCTAGGGCAGGGAAGTTATCAGCCCCAGCATTTT.

The CDR3 DNA reads as TGCGCCAGCAGCCAAGATAATCGAGCGAGCCAAGAGACCCAGTACTTC. Translated, it gives CASSQDNRASQETQYF. V is TRBV4-3 and J is TRBJ2-5; D is unclear. Germline V gene data show CDR1 as LGHNA and CDR2 as YSLEER. The V end was cut by 0 bases, the J end by 1 base, with 12 bases between. This CDR3 has 16 amino acids.

The chain employs TRBV10-3 and TRBJ2-3, with a tentative D call TRBD2 (6 bases). The CDR3 has 21 residues. Per germline, CDR1 ENHRY and CDR2 SYGVKD. The V and J ends lost 6 bases and 0 bases respectively, with 31 bases between them. The CDR3 protein is CAISDGSTPKSLQTSTDTQYF. As DNA, the CDR3 is TGTGCCATCAGCGACGGGAGTACTCCCAAATCCTTACAAACTAGCACAGATACGCAGTATTTT.

The chain links TRBV28 to TRBJ2-1, with a tentative D call TRBD1 (5 bases). The V gene's germline CDR1 is MDHEN and CDR2 SYDVKM. CDR3 length: 14 residues. Trimming removed 2 bases from V and 5 bases from J, with 10 bases in between. DNA of the CDR3: TGTGCCAGCAGTTTAAATAGGGGCGACAATGAGCAGTTCTTC. Translating gives CASSLNRGDNEQFF.

The chain uses TRBV7-9 and TRBJ2-1; TRBD2 matches 11 bases. V lost 3 bases and J lost 15; bases outside the gene matches: 16. This CDR3 has 16 amino acids. The germline V gene has CDR1 SEHNR and CDR2 FQNEAQ (reference sequence). The CDR3 loop reads CASSFSGRATLRHWFF. The CDR3 DNA sequence: TGTGCCAGCAGCTTTAGCGGGAGGGCTACCCTGCGACATTGGTTCTTC.

The gene calls are TRBV7-8 and TRBJ2-3; 12 bases agree with TRBD2. After removal of 7 bases from V and 6 bases from J, the junction contained 8 bases not matched to a gene. This CDR3 is built from 15 residues. Germline V CDR1 and CDR2: SGHVS, FQNEAQ. CDR3 sequence reads: CASTWTSGIRDTQYF. The CDR3 nucleotides are TGTGCCAGCACCTGGACTAGCGGGATACGGGATACGCAGTATTTT.

J is TRBJ1-5 and V is TRBV19; tentative D call: TRBD1 (5 bases). Germline loops: CDR1 LNHDA, CDR2 SQIVND (reference sequence). V lost 5 bases and J lost 4, with 18 bases in between. The length of the CDR3 is 16 residues. This CDR3 is CASSPLWQGGNQPQHF. The CDR3 DNA reads TGTGCCAGTAGTCCCCTTTGGCAGGGTGGGAATCAGCCCCAGCATTTT.

A remark on this clone: At the DNA level, this CDR3 is encoded by other sequences in the same sample as well. V and J are TRBV9 and TRBJ2-7; 7 bases agree with TRBD2. V lost 0 bases, J lost 2 bases, and 5 bases stayed unmatched. This CDR3 comprises 15 residues. Germline V CDR1 and CDR2: SGDLS, YYNGEE. DNA of the CDR3: TGTGCCAGCAGCGTAGCGGCTAGCGGTACCTACGAGCAGTACTTC. Its protein is CASSVAASGTYEQYF.

This clone was seen only once. This sequence joins TRBV9 and TRBJ2-1; 12 positions match TRBD2. This CDR3 comprises 19 residues. Losses at the gene ends were 0 bases for V and 7 bases for J; bases not matched to a gene: 14. Germline CDR1 is SGDLS and CDR2 is YYNGEE. In nucleotides, the CDR3 is TGTGCCAGCAGCGTAGCCCCTGGGCCTAGCGGGAGGGGGAAAAATGAGCAGTTCTTC. This codes for CASSVAPGPSGRGKNEQFF.

This clone has only a few counts. The sample carries other DNA sequences with the same CDR3. The chain employs TRBV4-2 and TRBJ2-3; 7 bases agree with TRBD2. V dropped 0 bases and J dropped 0; count of bases not matched to a gene: 3. CDR1 and CDR2 (germline): LGHNA, YNFKEQ. There are 16 residues in the CDR3. The chain's CDR3 is CASSQEPSGSTDTQYF. The DNA of the CDR3 is TGTGCCAGCAGCCAAGAACCTAGCGGAAGCACAGATACGCAGTATTTT.

The chain combines TRBV5-4 with TRBJ2-3, with TRBD1 matching over 7 bases. CDR3 length: 14 amino acids. V lost 4 bases to trimming and J lost 2 bases; unmatched junction nucleotides: 4. Germline V gene lookup returns CDR1 SGHNT and CDR2 YYREEE (reference sequence). In nucleotides, the CDR3 is TGTGCCAGCAGCCAGGACAGGCTCACAGATACGCAGTATTTT. Encoded protein: CASSQDRLTDTQYF.

V usage is TRBV7-9 and J usage is TRBJ2-3; the D gene is possibly TRBD1 (6 bases). The CDR3 runs 15 residues. The V gene lost 5 bases and the J gene lost 2 bases, with 14 bases spanning the gap. Looked up from germline, CDR1 is SEHNR and CDR2 is FQNEAQ (reference sequence). In DNA, the CDR3 is TGTGCCAGCAGCAGAAGGGGGAGTCACACAGATACGCAGTATTTT. It encodes CASSRRGSHTDTQYF.

The rearrangement uses TRBV5-1 and TRBJ2-7, with 9 bases fitting TRBD2. J gave up 5 bases and V 6 bases, and 9 bases lay outside the gene matches. Germline V CDR1 and CDR2: SGHRS, YFSETQ. This CDR3 has 14 amino acids. The CDR3 is CASNPTSGLNEQYF. The DNA of the CDR3 is TGCGCCAGCAACCCCACTAGCGGGTTGAACGAGCAGTACTTC. The whole variable domain, remainder taken from reference TRBV5-1 and TRBJ2-7, is KAGVTQTPRYLIKTRGQQVTLSCSPISGHRSVSWYQQTPGQGLQFLFEYFSETQRNKGNFPGRFSGRQFSNSRSEMNVSTLELGDSALYLCASNPTSGLNEQYFGPGTRLTVT.

The J gene is TRBJ2-7, the V gene TRBV19; 8 positions agree with TRBD2. CDR3 size: 15 residues. The V segment lost 8 bases and the J segment 2 bases; nucleotides outside the gene matches: 11. Germline CDR1 is LNHDA and CDR2 is SQIVND (reference sequence). CDR3 nucleotide sequence: TGTGCCAGTTCTCCAGCGGGGGCGCTCACCTACGAGCAGTACTTC. This encodes CASSPAGALTYEQYF.

The V gene is TRBV5-1, the J gene TRBJ2-7; perhaps TRBD2 as D (5 bases). Trimming pared 0 bases from V and 1 base from J, leaving 11 bases between. The CDR3 is made up of 15 amino acids. Germline lookup yields CDR1 SGHRS and CDR2 YFSETQ. The CDR3 bases are TGCGCCAGCAGCTTGGTGCCAGCGGCTTCCTACGAGCAGTACTTC. It specifies CASSLVPAASYEQYF.

J is TRBJ2-1 and V is TRBV4-2; 8 bases align to TRBD2. The germline gives CDR1 LGHNA, CDR2 YNFKEQ. The CDR3 is 14 residues long. Losses at the gene ends were 1 base for V and 9 bases for J; bases not matched to a gene: 5. As DNA, the CDR3 is TGTGCCAGCAGCCAAGTCGAACTAGCGGCTGAGCAGTTCTTC. Encoded protein: CASSQVELAAEQFF.

This chain uses TRBV7-9 with TRBJ2-1; 12 bases are a match to TRBD2. The CDR3 covers 15 residues. The V segment lost 5 bases and the J segment 9 bases; nucleotides outside the gene matches: 8. Germline CDR1 is SEHNR and CDR2 is FQNEAQ (reference sequence). CDR3 region: CASSIGLAGLGEQFF. DNA of the CDR3: TGTGCCAGCAGCATTGGACTAGCGGGATTGGGTGAGCAGTTCTTC. The complete variable domain, with remaining parts taken from reference TRBV7-9 and TRBJ2-1, reads DTGVSQNPRHKITKRGQNVTFRCDPISEHNRLYWYRQTLGQGPEFLTYFQNEAQLEKSRLLSDRFSAERPKGSFSTLEIQRTEQGDSAMYLCASSIGLAGLGEQFFGPGTRLTVL.